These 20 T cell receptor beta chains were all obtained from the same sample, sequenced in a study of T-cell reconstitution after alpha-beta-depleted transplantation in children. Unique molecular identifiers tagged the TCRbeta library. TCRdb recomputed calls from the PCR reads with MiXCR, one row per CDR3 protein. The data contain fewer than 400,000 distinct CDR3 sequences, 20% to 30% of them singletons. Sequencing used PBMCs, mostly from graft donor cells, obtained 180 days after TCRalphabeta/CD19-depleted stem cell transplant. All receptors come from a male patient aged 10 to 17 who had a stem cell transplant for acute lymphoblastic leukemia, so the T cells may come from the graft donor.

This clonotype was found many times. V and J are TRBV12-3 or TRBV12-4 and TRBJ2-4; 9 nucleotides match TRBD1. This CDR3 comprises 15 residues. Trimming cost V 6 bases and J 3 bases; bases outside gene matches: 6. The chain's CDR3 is CASRSGQGNKNIQYF. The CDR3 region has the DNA TGTGCCAGCAGATCGGGACAGGGCAACAAAAACATTCAGTACTTC.

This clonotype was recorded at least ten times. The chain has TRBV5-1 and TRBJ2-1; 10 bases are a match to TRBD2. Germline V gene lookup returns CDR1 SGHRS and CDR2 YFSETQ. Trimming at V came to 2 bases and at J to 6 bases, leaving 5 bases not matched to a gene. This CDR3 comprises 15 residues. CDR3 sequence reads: CASSLYSGRSNEQFF. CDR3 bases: TGCGCCAGCAGCTTATATAGCGGGAGGAGCAATGAGCAGTTCTTC.

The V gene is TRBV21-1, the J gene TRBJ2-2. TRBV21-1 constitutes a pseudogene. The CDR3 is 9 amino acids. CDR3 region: CASSHRLFF. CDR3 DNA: TGTGCCAGCAGCCACAGGCTGTTTTTT.

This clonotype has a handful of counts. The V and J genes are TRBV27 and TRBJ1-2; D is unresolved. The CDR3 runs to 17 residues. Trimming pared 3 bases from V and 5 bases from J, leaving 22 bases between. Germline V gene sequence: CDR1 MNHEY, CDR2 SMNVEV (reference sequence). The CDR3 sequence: CASSFHPTQFRTYGYTF. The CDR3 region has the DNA TGTGCCAGCAGTTTCCACCCAACACAATTTCGTACTTATGGCTACACCTTC.

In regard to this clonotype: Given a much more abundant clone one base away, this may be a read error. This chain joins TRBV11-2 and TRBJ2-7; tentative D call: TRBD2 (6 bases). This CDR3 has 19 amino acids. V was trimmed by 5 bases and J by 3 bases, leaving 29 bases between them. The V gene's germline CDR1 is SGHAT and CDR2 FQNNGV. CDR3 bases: TGTGCCAGCAGCCCCTTAATTGGCGGGATTTCCCTATCCTTCTACGAGCAGTACTTC. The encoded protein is CASSPLIGGISLSFYEQYF.

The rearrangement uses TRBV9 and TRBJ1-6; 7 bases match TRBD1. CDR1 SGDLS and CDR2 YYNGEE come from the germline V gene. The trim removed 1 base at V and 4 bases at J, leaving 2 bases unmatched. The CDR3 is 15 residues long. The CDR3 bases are TGTGCCAGCAGCGTAACGGGACAGTATAATTCACCCCTCCACTTT. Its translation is CASSVTGQYNSPLHF. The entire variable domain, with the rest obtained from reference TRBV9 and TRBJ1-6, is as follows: DSGVTQTPKHLITATGQRVTLRCSPRSGDLSVYWYQQSLDQGLQFLIQYYNGEERAKGNILERFSAQQFPDLHSELNLSSLELGDSALYFCASSVTGQYNSPLHFGNGTRLTVT.

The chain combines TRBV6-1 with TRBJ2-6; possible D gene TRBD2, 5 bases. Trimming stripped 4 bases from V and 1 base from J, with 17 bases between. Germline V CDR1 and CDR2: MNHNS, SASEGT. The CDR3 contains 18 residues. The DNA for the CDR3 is TGTGCCAGCAGTGGACATGGGAGCCGGCTTTCTGGGGCCAACGTCCTGACTTTC. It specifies CASSGHGSRLSGANVLTF.

CDR3 coding DNA: TGTGCCAGCAGCTTGATCGGGACTAGCGGGAGTCCTTGGGATGAGCAGTTCTTC. It encodes CASSLIGTSGSPWDEQFF. This chain links TRBV11-2 with TRBJ2-1; 14 bases map to TRBD2. The CDR3 runs to 18 residues. Germline V CDR1 and CDR2: SGHAT, FQNNGV. The J segment lost 8 bases and the V segment lost 3 bases, leaving 12 bases of the junction unmatched.

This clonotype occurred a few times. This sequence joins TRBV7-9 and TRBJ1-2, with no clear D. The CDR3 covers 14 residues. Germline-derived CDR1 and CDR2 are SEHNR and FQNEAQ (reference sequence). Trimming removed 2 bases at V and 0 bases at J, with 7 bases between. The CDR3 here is CASSLNGANYGYTF. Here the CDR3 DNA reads TGTGCCAGCAGCTTAAACGGCGCTAACTATGGCTACACCTTC.

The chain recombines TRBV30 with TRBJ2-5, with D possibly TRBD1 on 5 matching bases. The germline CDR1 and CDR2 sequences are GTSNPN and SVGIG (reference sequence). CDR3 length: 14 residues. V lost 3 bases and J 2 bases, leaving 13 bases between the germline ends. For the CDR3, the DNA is TGTGCCTGGAGAGGGTCAACAGGACAAGAGACCCAGTACTTC. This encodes CAWRGSTGQETQYF.

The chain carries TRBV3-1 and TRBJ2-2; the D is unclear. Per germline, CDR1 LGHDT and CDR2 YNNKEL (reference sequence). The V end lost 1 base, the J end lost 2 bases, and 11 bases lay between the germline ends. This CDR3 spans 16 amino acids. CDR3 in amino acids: CASSQADPVNTGELFF. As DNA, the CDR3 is TGTGCCAGCAGCCAAGCGGACCCGGTCAACACCGGGGAGCTGTTTTTT.

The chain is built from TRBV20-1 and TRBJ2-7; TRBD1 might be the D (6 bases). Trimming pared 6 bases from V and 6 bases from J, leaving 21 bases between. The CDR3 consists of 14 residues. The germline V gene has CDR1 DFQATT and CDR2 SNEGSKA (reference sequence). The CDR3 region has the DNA TGCAGTGCCCGTTCCGGGACAAATCGCGCCGAGCAGTACTTC. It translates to CSARSGTNRAEQYF.

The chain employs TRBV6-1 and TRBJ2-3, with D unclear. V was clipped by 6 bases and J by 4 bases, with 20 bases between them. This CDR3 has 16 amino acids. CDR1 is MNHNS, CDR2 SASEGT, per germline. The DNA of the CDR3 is TGTGCCAGCAGGGAGTCACGGTCCAGAGATTCAGATACGCAGTATTTT. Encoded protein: CASRESRSRDSDTQYF.

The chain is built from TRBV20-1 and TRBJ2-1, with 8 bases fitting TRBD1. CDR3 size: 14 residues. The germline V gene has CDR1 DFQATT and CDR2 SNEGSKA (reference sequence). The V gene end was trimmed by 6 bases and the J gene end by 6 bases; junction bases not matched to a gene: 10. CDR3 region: CSAPTTGAGNEQFF. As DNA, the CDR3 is TGCAGTGCCCCCACGACAGGGGCCGGCAATGAGCAGTTCTTC.

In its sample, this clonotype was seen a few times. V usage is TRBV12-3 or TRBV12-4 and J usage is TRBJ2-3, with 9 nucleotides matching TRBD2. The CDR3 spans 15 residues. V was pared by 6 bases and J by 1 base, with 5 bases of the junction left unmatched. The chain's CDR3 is CASRPGLAGTDTQYF. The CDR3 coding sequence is TGTGCCAGCAGACCGGGACTAGCTGGCACAGATACGCAGTATTTT.

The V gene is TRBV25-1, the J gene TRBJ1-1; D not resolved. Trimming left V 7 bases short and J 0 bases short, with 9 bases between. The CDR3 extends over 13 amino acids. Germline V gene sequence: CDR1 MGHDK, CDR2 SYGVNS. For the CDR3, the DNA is TGTGCCAGCAAAACGCGGCTGAACACTGAAGCTTTCTTT. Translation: CASKTRLNTEAFF.

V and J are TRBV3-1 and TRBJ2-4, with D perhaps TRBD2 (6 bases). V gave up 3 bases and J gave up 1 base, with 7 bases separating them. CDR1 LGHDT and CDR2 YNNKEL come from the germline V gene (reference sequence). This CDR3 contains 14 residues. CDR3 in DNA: TGTGCCAGCAGCCACCTAGCGGCCAAAAACATTCAGTACTTC. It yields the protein CASSHLAAKNIQYF. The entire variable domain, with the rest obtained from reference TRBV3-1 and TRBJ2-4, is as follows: DTAVSQTPKYLVTQMGNDKSIKCEQNLGHDTMYWYKQDSKKFLKIMFSYNNKELIINETVPNRFSPKSPDKAHLNLHINSLELGDSAVYFCASSHLAAKNIQYFGAGTRLSVL.

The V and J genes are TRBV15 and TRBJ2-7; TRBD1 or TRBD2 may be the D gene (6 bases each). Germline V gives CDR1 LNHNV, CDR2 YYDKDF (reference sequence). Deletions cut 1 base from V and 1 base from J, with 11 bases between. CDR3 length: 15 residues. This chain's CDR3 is CATSRAGDTSYEQYF. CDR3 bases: TGTGCCACCAGCAGAGCGGGGGACACTTCCTACGAGCAGTACTTC.

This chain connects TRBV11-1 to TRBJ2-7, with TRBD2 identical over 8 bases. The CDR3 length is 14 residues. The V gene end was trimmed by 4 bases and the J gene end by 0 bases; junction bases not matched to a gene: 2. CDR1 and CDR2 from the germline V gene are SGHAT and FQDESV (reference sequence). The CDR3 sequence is CASSSGGFSYEQYF. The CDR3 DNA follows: TGTGCCAGCAGCTCGGGGGGGTTCTCCTACGAGCAGTACTTC.

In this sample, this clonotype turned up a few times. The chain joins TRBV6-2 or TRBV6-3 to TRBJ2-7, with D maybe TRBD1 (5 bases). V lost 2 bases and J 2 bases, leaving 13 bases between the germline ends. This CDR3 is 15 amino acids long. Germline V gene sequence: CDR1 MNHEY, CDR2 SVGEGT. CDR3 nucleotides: TGTGCCAGCAGTTACCGCCTCGACAGTCCCTACGAGCAGTACTTC. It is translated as CASSYRLDSPYEQYF.